This T cell receptor beta chain was captured in a study of post-analysis software for immune sequencing data. Whole-study findings and limits: Normalized Chao1 diversity in multiple sclerosis patients fell significantly below that of controls. TRBV segments more frequent in patients than in controls numbered five and included TRBV5-6, TRBV5-1 and TRBV20-1.

Germline V gene sequence: CDR1 MDHEN, CDR2 SYDVKM. CDR3 length equals 12 residues. V shed 7 bases, J shed 6 bases, and the junction held 4 bases outside the gene matches. Sequencing libraries made from TCR beta cDNA carried unique molecular identifiers. TCRdb redid the calling of the PCR reads with MiXCR, one entry per CDR3 protein. In the table there are approximately 360,000 distinct CDR3 sequences, 30% to 45% of which are singletons. For this clonotype: The antigen remains undetermined.

Material: blood. This chain uses TRBV28 with TRBJ2-3; 7 bases line up with TRBD1. This clonotype was sampled from a girl aged 5-17 years with multiple sclerosis. The CDR3, as DNA: TGTGCCAGCACACAGGGGCAGGATACGCAGTATTTT. Translated, it gives CASTQGQDTQYF.